Listed here are 8 T cell receptor beta chains from one sample, sequenced in a study of blood T cell repertoires in COVID-19. TCRdb keeps only in-frame clones here, not all; method: immunoSEQ multiplex PCR. The top ten hold roughly 7% of the sample, which has about 320,000 clones, roughly 85% seen once. The sample consisted of peripheral blood. All receptors come from a human donor in a cohort sampled during active COVID-19.

This clone appeared once. The chain joins TRBV10-3 to TRBJ2-5; D might be TRBD2 (6 bases). The CDR3 is 16 residues long. CDR1 is ENHRY and CDR2 is SYGVKD in the germline V gene. Trimming took off 8 bases at V and 1 base at J, with 20 bases between the two ends. CDR3 sequence: CAIPPDRLDSQETQYF. In nucleotides, the CDR3 is TGTGCCATCCCACCCGACCGACTAGACTCCCAAGAGACCCAGTACTTC.

The chain joins TRBV28 to TRBJ2-2; 7 bases are a match to TRBD1. Looked up from germline, CDR1 is MDHEN and CDR2 is SYDVKM. Trimming took 6 bases from V and 3 from J; bases not matched to a gene: 4. The CDR3 consists of 14 residues. The CDR3 is CASRDRAHTGELFF. DNA for the CDR3: TGTGCCAGCAGAGACAGGGCGCACACCGGGGAGCTGTTTTTT.

This chain uses TRBV10-2 with TRBJ1-4; possibly TRBD1 for D (6 bases). CDR3 length: 16 residues. The V gene lost 5 bases and the J gene lost 5 bases, with 18 bases spanning the gap. Germline V gene data show CDR1 as WSHSY and CDR2 as SAAADI. CDR3 DNA sequence: TGCGCCAGCAGTCGATTTAACAGGGTATCAAATGAAAAACTGTTTTTT. It encodes CASSRFNRVSNEKLFF.

This clone showed up just a few times. The genes are TRBV7-9 and TRBJ2-2; no clear D gene. V lost 1 base and J 7 bases, leaving 7 bases between the germline ends. The germline CDR1 and CDR2 sequences are SEHNR and FQNEAQ (reference sequence). This CDR3 has 13 residues. The CDR3 sequence: CASSLDTHGELFF. Written as DNA, the CDR3 is TGTGCCAGCAGCTTAGACACACACGGGGAGCTGTTTTTT.

The CDR3 reads CASTPSRGNTDTQYF. The CDR3 DNA sequence: TGTGCCAGCACTCCCTCTAGGGGGAACACAGATACGCAGTATTTT. The V and J genes are TRBV5-4 and TRBJ2-3; TRBD1 might be the D (6 bases). From germline, CDR1 is SGHNT and CDR2 YYREEE (reference sequence). V shed 6 bases and J shed 2 bases, with 16 bases lying between them. The CDR3 sequence is 15 residues long.

The chain employs TRBV24-1 and TRBJ2-1, with 7 bases aligning to TRBD2. Germline values: CDR1 KGHDR, CDR2 SFDVKD. The CDR3 runs 16 residues. Unmatched junction bases numbered 12, after V lost 4 bases and J lost 7 bases. CDR3 nucleotide sequence: TGTGCCACCAGTGACCCCTCAGCGGGGTATTATAATGAGCAGTTCTTC. Protein: CATSDPSAGYYNEQFF.

The V and J genes are TRBV24-1 and TRBJ2-1; 10 positions match TRBD2. V dropped 4 bases and J dropped 2; count of bases not matched to a gene: 4. This CDR3 region has 16 residues. Germline CDR1 and CDR2: KGHDR and SFDVKD. This chain's CDR3 is CATSDRTSGAYNEQFF. The CDR3 DNA follows: TGTGCCACCAGTGACCGAACTAGCGGGGCCTACAATGAGCAGTTCTTC.

As regards this clone: In the same sample, other DNA sequences code for this CDR3. The genes are TRBV6-5 and TRBJ1-5; 7 bases agree with TRBD1. CDR1 and CDR2 from the germline V gene are MNHEY and SVGAGI. V shed 6 bases, J shed 3 bases, and the junction held 2 bases outside the gene matches. The CDR3 has 13 amino acids. CDR3 bases: TGTGCCAGCAGGACAGGGAACAATCAGCCCCAGCATTTT. Its protein product is CASRTGNNQPQHF.